The clone carrying this T cell receptor (beta chain) was seen a few times. Its specificity is unknown. cDNA libraries for TCR beta contained unique molecular identifiers. MiXCR, run by TCRdb on the PCR reads, gives a single entry per CDR3 protein. The sample records hundreds of thousands of distinct CDR3 sequences, about 57% being singletons. These data are taken from a study of post-analysis software for immune sequencing data. Study findings and constraints: A significant reduction in normalized Chao1 diversity was observed in multiple sclerosis patients versus controls. Four to six TRBV segments were more frequent in patients than controls; TRBV5-6, TRBV5-1 and TRBV20-1 belonged to this group.

CDR1 is MNHEY, CDR2 SVGAGI, per germline. This CDR3 is 17 amino acids long. V was clipped by 0 bases and J by 5 bases; unmatched bases: 11. The sequencing input was blood. The chain joins TRBV6-5 to TRBJ2-5, with 8 bases matching TRBD2. This TCR was sampled from a girl between 10 and 17 years old with multiple sclerosis. The CDR3 sequence: CASSYSSGLDSRETQYF. In DNA form, the CDR3 reads TGTGCCAGCAGTTACTCCTCGGGACTAGACTCCAGGGAGACCCAGTACTTC.